The entry that follows covers one T cell receptor (beta chain) sequence. No antigen is known for it. Sequencing used immunoSEQ multiplex PCR; TCRdb keeps in-frame clones, though not all of them. In the table there are fewer than 30,000 clones, just under 75% of which are singletons. This record belongs to a study of OX40 agonist ivuxolimab in advanced cancers. Study-level information: In this trial design, patients received ivuxolimab intravenously at 0.01 to 10 mg/kg every 2 weeks. Study-wide results and limits: Dosing at 0.1 to 3.0 mg/kg was accompanied by clonal expansion of CD4+ and CD8+ blood T cells by week 6.

The germline V gene has CDR1 MNHEY and CDR2 SVGAGI. Trimming shortened V by 0 bases and J by 8 bases, and 11 bases separated the two germline ends. This CDR3 contains 14 residues. Sequencing used CD4+ or CD8+ T cells sorted from blood, obtained in a trial of the OX40 agonist ivuxolimab. This clonotype was obtained from an adult with an advanced solid tumor such as melanoma, head and neck, liver or kidney cancer. V usage is TRBV6-5 and J usage is TRBJ2-1; D perhaps matches TRBD1 (5 bases). CDR3 residues: CASSYSTKGHEQFF. The CDR3 bases are TGTGCCAGCAGTTACTCCACTAAGGGGCATGAGCAGTTCTTC.